Shown below are 7 T cell receptor beta chains from a single sample sequenced in a study of early T cells in non-severe SARS-CoV-2 infection (dated by TCRdb to the early 2020s). The method was 5' RACE. The sequencer listed for this sample is NextSeq 500. The public reads were reanalyzed by TCRdb: fastp trimming at Q25, MiXCR alignment, in-frame beta chains only. Rows are unified per CDR3 protein, each entry keeping the most common DNA and genes. The sample contains over 50,000 distinct CDR3 sequences, 10% to 15% of them found a single time. Approximately 2.9% of the sample is taken by the ten largest. The specimen was whole blood. The source is an adult who was a healthcare worker with PCR-confirmed SARS-CoV-2 infection or an uninfected control (not recorded which).

For this clonotype: Sequence at one end of the junction differs from germline and may be a read error. The genes are TRBV6-1 and TRBJ1-2, with D maybe TRBD1 (6 bases). The CDR3 contains 10 residues. The V gene's germline CDR1 is MNHNS and CDR2 SASEGT. CDR3 in DNA: TGTGCCGGCAGGGGAAGGCAGGAGGTATTC. It specifies CAGRGRQEVF.

The chain couples TRBV7-8 to TRBJ2-5; D gene uncertain. CDR1 is SGHVS, CDR2 FQNEAQ, per germline. The CDR3 is made up of 12 amino acids. Trimming stripped 5 bases from V and 5 bases from J, with 9 bases between. Written as DNA, the CDR3 is TGTGCCAGCAGCCCTCCAACGGAGACCCAGTACTTC. Its translation is CASSPPTETQYF.

The chain employs TRBV27 and TRBJ2-7; 8 positions agree with TRBD2. CDR1 MNHEY and CDR2 SMNVEV come from the germline V gene (reference sequence). V lost 5 bases and J lost 3; bases outside the gene matches: 6. The CDR3 loop spans 14 amino acids. The CDR3 reads CASSLTGTSYEQYF. CDR3 nucleotide sequence: TGTGCCAGCAGTCTAACCGGGACTAGCTACGAGCAGTACTTC.

This chain connects TRBV5-1 to TRBJ2-1, with TRBD2 matching 8 bases. This CDR3 is 15 amino acids long. The germline CDR1 and CDR2 sequences are SGHRS and YFSETQ. After removal of 2 bases from V and 4 bases from J, the junction contained 5 bases not matched to a gene. The CDR3 region has the DNA TGCGCCAGCAGCTTACGGCGGGGGGTATACAATGAGCAGTTCTTC. Residues: CASSLRRGVYNEQFF.

This clonotype has at least ten counts. This sequence joins TRBV7-6 and TRBJ2-7; the D gene is possibly TRBD2 (6 bases). Germline V CDR1 and CDR2: SGHVS, FNYEAQ. V was trimmed by 0 bases and J by 6 bases, leaving 18 bases between them. This CDR3 is 16 amino acids long. Here the CDR3 reads CASSLATRTTPGEQYF. CDR3 sequence (DNA): TGTGCCAGCAGCTTAGCGACCCGGACTACCCCTGGCGAGCAGTACTTC.

The CDR3 here is CASSSRDRGYNSPLHF. CDR3 sequence (DNA): TGTGCCAGCAGCTCTCGGGACAGGGGCTATAATTCACCCCTCCACTTT. This chain joins TRBV9 and TRBJ1-6; 10 bases line up with TRBD1. The CDR3 consists of 16 residues. V was pared by 4 bases and J by 3 bases, with 4 bases of the junction left unmatched. CDR1 and CDR2 (germline): SGDLS, YYNGEE.

By share of the sample, this clonotype is medium-sized. The chain carries TRBV7-3 and TRBJ2-1; 7 positions match TRBD1. From germline, CDR1 is SGHTA and CDR2 FQGTGA. The CDR3 is made up of 14 amino acids. Losses at the gene ends were 4 bases for V and 5 bases for J; bases not matched to a gene: 5. The CDR3 loop reads CASSSTGTHNEQFF. The CDR3 bases are TGTGCCAGCAGCTCGACAGGGACCCACAATGAGCAGTTCTTC.